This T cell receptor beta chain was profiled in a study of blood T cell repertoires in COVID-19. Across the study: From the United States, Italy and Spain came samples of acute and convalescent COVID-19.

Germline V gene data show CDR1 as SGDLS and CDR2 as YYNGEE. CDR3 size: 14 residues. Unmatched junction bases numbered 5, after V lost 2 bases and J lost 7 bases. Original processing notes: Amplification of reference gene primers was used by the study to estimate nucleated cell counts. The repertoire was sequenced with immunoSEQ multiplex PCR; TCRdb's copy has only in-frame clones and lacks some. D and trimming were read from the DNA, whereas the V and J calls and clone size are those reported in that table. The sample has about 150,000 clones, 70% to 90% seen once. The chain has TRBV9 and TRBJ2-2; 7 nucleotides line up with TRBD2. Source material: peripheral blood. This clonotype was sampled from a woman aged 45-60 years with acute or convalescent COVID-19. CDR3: CASSVGGGDGELFF. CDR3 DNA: TGTGCCAGCAGCGTGGGTGGGGGGGACGGGGAGCTGTTTTTT.